The 32 T cell receptor beta chains below all came from one sample that was sequenced in a study of T cell changes during pregnancy in multiple sclerosis. Sequenced by immunoSEQ multiplex PCR; TCRdb stores in-frame clones only, minus some. The sample yields 30,000 to 40,000 clones, about 91% seen once. The specimen was CD4+ T cells from peripheral blood mononuclear cells, collected in the third trimester of pregnancy. Receptor source: a female donor with multiple sclerosis, enrolled in a pregnancy study.

V gene TRBV2 combines with J gene TRBJ2-2, with 9 positions matching TRBD2. With V trimmed by 4 bases and J by 5 bases, 2 bases remained unmatched. The CDR3 sequence is 14 residues long. In germline, CDR1 is SNHLY, CDR2 FYNNEI. In DNA form, the CDR3 reads TGTGCCAGCAGTGGCGGGAGGGGTACCGGGGAGCTGTTTTTT. As protein: CASSGGRGTGELFF.

This rearrangement joins TRBV9 to TRBJ2-7; TRBD2 is a possible D gene (5 bases). Germline values: CDR1 SGDLS, CDR2 YYNGEE. V lost 4 bases, J lost 1 base, and 12 bases lay in between. This CDR3 region has 14 residues. This chain's CDR3 is CASSPRTASYEQYF. The CDR3, as DNA: TGTGCCAGCAGCCCCCGGACTGCATCCTACGAGCAGTACTTC.

In its sample, this clone was seen once. V is TRBV5-1 and J is TRBJ2-3, with TRBD2 matching over 14 bases. Germline lookup yields CDR1 SGHRS and CDR2 YFSETQ. The CDR3 consists of 16 residues. Germline trimming cut 3 bases from V and 6 bases from J; bases unmatched to any gene: 6. CDR3 in DNA: TGCGCCAGCAGCTCTCCGGGACTAGCGGGAGCGGATACGCAGTATTTT. As protein: CASSSPGLAGADTQYF.

V is TRBV2 and J is TRBJ2-3; a possible D gene is TRBD1 (6 bases). The CDR3 spans 13 residues. The V end lost 11 bases, the J end lost 4 bases, and 16 bases lay between the germline ends. CDR1 and CDR2 from the germline V gene are SNHLY and FYNNEI. CDR3 loop: CAVRTDGADTQYF. The CDR3 DNA sequence: TGTGCCGTTCGGACAGACGGGGCAGATACGCAGTATTTT.

The rearrangement joins TRBV5-6 to TRBJ1-2, with a tentative D call TRBD1 (5 bases). The V gene lost 3 bases and the J gene lost 4 bases, with 25 bases spanning the gap. CDR1 and CDR2 from the germline V gene are SGHDT and YYEEEE. The CDR3 length is 18 residues. The CDR3, as DNA: TGTGCCAGCAGCTCAGTGGGGTCCGCGGGGCAACGTACCTATGGCTACACCTTC. It is translated as CASSSVGSAGQRTYGYTF.

The chain has TRBV25-1 and TRBJ1-5, with 7 bases aligning to TRBD1. This CDR3 region has 14 residues. Unmatched junction bases numbered 3, after V lost 6 bases and J lost 1 base. The germline V gene encodes CDR1 MGHDK and CDR2 SYGVNS. CDR3 DNA: TGTGCCAGCAGCTCGACAGGGAGCAATCAGCCCCAGCATTTT. Translating it yields CASSSTGSNQPQHF.

This clone has more than one count but fewer than ten. The CDR3: CASSLAREVETQYF. The CDR3 region has the DNA TGTGCCAGCAGCTTAGCGCGGGAGGTAGAGACCCAGTACTTC. This chain uses TRBV7-2 with TRBJ2-5, with TRBD2 matching over 8 bases. The junction had 1 base not matched to a gene; V was cut back by 0 bases and J by 4 bases. The CDR3 loop spans 14 amino acids. Per germline, CDR1 SGHTA and CDR2 FQGNSA. The full variable domain, rest sourced from reference TRBV7-2 and TRBJ2-5, is GAGVSQSPSNKVTEKGKDVELRCDPISGHTALYWYRQSLGQGLEFLIYFQGNSAPDKSGLPSDRFSAERTGGSVSTLTIQRTQQEDSAVYLCASSLAREVETQYFGPGTRLLVL.

The chain has TRBV18 and TRBJ2-5; weak D call: TRBD1 (6 bases). V was cut by 2 bases and J by 4 bases, with 14 bases left in between. There are 15 residues in the CDR3. Germline V CDR1 and CDR2: KGHSH, LQKENI. CDR3 nucleotide sequence: TGTGCCAGCTCACCAGGACAGACTCCCCCAGAGACCCAGTACTTC. Translation: CASSPGQTPPETQYF.

The chain employs TRBV2 and TRBJ1-4; possible D gene TRBD1, 6 bases. CDR1 and CDR2 from the germline V gene are SNHLY and FYNNEI. The CDR3 covers 15 residues. The germline V and J ends were trimmed by 5 bases and 6 bases, with 16 bases remaining between them. The DNA for the CDR3 is TGTGCCAGCAGTACTGCAGGGGCGTCGGATGAAAAACTGTTTTTT. It translates to CASSTAGASDEKLFF.

V is TRBV28 and J is TRBJ1-1; D is uncertain. Germline V CDR1 and CDR2: MDHEN, SYDVKM. The CDR3 totals 12 residues. V lost 3 bases and J lost 2, with 4 bases in between. CDR3 residues: CASSFLNTEAFF. The CDR3, as DNA: TGTGCCAGCAGTTTCCTAAACACTGAAGCTTTCTTT.

This clone was seen only once. The rearrangement joins TRBV21-1 to TRBJ1-1; the table's D gene call, TRBD1, was not cross checked with the DNA. TRBV21-1 is shown as a pseudogene. The length of the CDR3 is 16 residues. This CDR3 is CASSNVDIPLNTEAFF. CDR3 bases: TGTGCCAGCAGCAATGTGGACATCCCCCTTAACACTGAAGCTTTCTTT.

The chain carries TRBV27 and TRBJ2-5, with 9 bases that match TRBD2. The germline gives CDR1 MNHEY, CDR2 SMNVEV (reference sequence). This CDR3 spans 16 amino acids. With V trimmed by 0 bases and J by 6 bases, 8 bases remained unmatched. The CDR3 reads CASSLSDSGSLQTQYF. CDR3 DNA sequence: TGTGCCAGCAGTTTATCGGATAGCGGGAGCCTCCAGACCCAGTACTTC.

The gene calls are TRBV4-1 and TRBJ2-5; 10 bases agree with TRBD1. Per germline, CDR1 MGHRA and CDR2 YSYEKL. The CDR3 has 16 residues. Unmatched junction bases numbered 5, after V lost 1 base and J lost 3 bases. The CDR3 sequence is CASSQAGQGIKETQYF. The CDR3 DNA is TGCGCCAGCAGCCAAGCGGGACAGGGGATTAAAGAGACCCAGTACTTC.

The chain employs TRBV4-1 and TRBJ1-2; TRBD1 agrees at 7 bases. The CDR3 has 16 amino acids. With 1 base clipped from V and 5 bases from J, the junction kept 10 bases outside the gene matches. CDR1 is MGHRA, CDR2 YSYEKL, per germline. CDR3 DNA: TGCGCCAGCAGCCAAGTTACCTCCGGGACAGCATATGGCTACACCTTC. This encodes CASSQVTSGTAYGYTF.

The rearrangement joins TRBV18 to TRBJ1-5, with a possible D match to TRBD1 (6 bases). The CDR3 is 17 amino acids. The germline V gene encodes CDR1 KGHSH and CDR2 LQKENI. Trimming stripped 2 bases from V and 7 bases from J, with 21 bases between. CDR3 bases: TGTGCCAGCTCACCATCGGGGGGGCTATTGGGATCGCAGCCCCAGCATTTT. As protein: CASSPSGGLLGSQPQHF.

The chain carries TRBV5-4 and TRBJ2-2; 9 nucleotides agree with TRBD2. The germline V gene has CDR1 SGHNT and CDR2 YYREEE (reference sequence). The length of the CDR3 is 15 residues. Trimming took 4 bases from V and 4 from J; bases not matched to a gene: 5. CDR3 in amino acids: CASSQLAGGTGELFF. As DNA, the CDR3 is TGTGCCAGCAGCCAACTAGCGGGCGGCACCGGGGAGCTGTTTTTT.

The gene calls are TRBV29-1 and TRBJ1-1, with TRBD1 matching 8 bases. The germline V gene has CDR1 SQVTM and CDR2 ANQGSEA. The CDR3 length is 13 residues. The junction had 8 bases not matched to a gene; V was cut back by 6 bases and J by 5 bases. The DNA of the CDR3 is TGCAGCGTCTCAACAGGGGGTACTACTGAAGCTTTCTTT. It translates to CSVSTGGTTEAFF.

This clone was found once. The chain has TRBV19 and TRBJ2-7; 8 nucleotides agree with TRBD1. The CDR3 sequence is 14 residues long. The V gene's germline CDR1 is LNHDA and CDR2 SQIVND (reference sequence). V gave up 2 bases and J gave up 6 bases; unmatched junction bases: 6. CDR3: CASSIRQGSGEQYF. DNA of the CDR3: TGTGCCAGTAGTATACGACAGGGGAGCGGCGAGCAGTACTTC.

V and J are TRBV6-1 and TRBJ2-5; TRBD2 aligns across 14 bases. Germline assignment: CDR1 MNHNS and CDR2 SASEGT. The CDR3 is made up of 16 amino acids. Unmatched junction bases numbered 4, after V lost 3 bases and J lost 4 bases. The CDR3 reads CASSETSGREVETQYF. The CDR3 DNA is TGTGCCAGCAGTGAGACTAGCGGGAGGGAGGTAGAGACCCAGTACTTC.

This clone was detected once. The chain links TRBV5-4 to TRBJ2-7; 7 positions match TRBD1. V trimming: 4 bases; J trimming: 2 bases; junction bases outside the gene matches: 9. The CDR3 consists of 15 residues. The V gene's germline CDR1 is SGHNT and CDR2 YYREEE (reference sequence). The CDR3 bases are TGTGCCAGCAGCCAAAACCGGGACAGAGCCTACGAGCAGTACTTC. Protein product: CASSQNRDRAYEQYF. Full variable domain (outside the CDR3, taken from reference TRBV5-4 and TRBJ2-7): ETGVTQSPTHLIKTRGQQVTLRCSSQSGHNTVSWYQQALGQGPQFIFQYYREEENGRGNFPPRFSGLQFPNYSSELNVNALELDDSALYLCASSQNRDRAYEQYFGPGTRLTVT.

The chain combines TRBV7-2 with TRBJ2-7; possible D gene TRBD1, 6 bases. CDR3 length equals 14 residues. The V end lost 1 base, the J end lost 6 bases, and 13 bases lay between the germline ends. The germline V gene encodes CDR1 SGHTA and CDR2 FQGNSA. CDR3 loop: CASSLVRTVTEQYF. CDR3 DNA: TGTGCCAGCAGCTTAGTCCGGACAGTGACCGAGCAGTACTTC.

This clone was observed a few times. This CDR3 reads CASRGQGVRTEAFF. The CDR3 nucleotides read TGTGCCAGCAGAGGACAGGGGGTAAGGACTGAAGCTTTCTTT. This chain connects TRBV2 to TRBJ1-1; 10 bases line up with TRBD1. Germline V gene data show CDR1 as SNHLY and CDR2 as FYNNEI. The ends lost 6 bases at V and 5 bases at J; junction bases unmatched: 6. The CDR3 length is 14 residues.

The chain uses TRBV6-4 and TRBJ1-2, with D possibly being TRBD1 (6 bases). Germline loops: CDR1 MRHNA, CDR2 SNTAGT. CDR3 length: 12 residues. V was clipped by 8 bases and J by 7 bases, with 14 bases between them. The chain's CDR3 is CASLRQAGGYTF. The DNA of the CDR3 is TGTGCCAGCCTCCGACAGGCAGGTGGCTACACCTTC.

The V gene is TRBV28, the J gene TRBJ1-1, with D possibly matching TRBD1 (6 bases). Germline CDR1 reads MDHEN; CDR2 reads SYDVKM. V shed 3 bases and J shed 5 bases, with 13 bases lying between them. This CDR3 has 14 residues. CDR3 nucleotide sequence: TGTGCCAGCAGTTTTGGGGGGGCACTTACTGAAGCTTTCTTT. This encodes CASSFGGALTEAFF.

The chain uses TRBV5-6 and TRBJ2-5; D is uncertain. Germline CDR1 reads SGHDT; CDR2 reads YYEEEE. The CDR3 runs 11 residues. Trimming removed 0 bases from V and 5 bases from J, with 2 bases in between. CDR3: CASSLAETQYF. The CDR3 nucleotides are TGTGCCAGCAGCTTGGCGGAGACCCAGTACTTC.

CDR3 residues: CASSLLVGGSTGELFF. CDR3 bases: TGTGCCAGCAGCTTGTTGGTCGGAGGGAGCACCGGGGAGCTGTTTTTT. The chain combines TRBV5-5 with TRBJ2-2; D might be TRBD2 (6 bases). V was shortened by 1 base and J by 4 bases, with 14 bases between the two germline ends. In germline, CDR1 is SGHKS, CDR2 YYEKEE (reference sequence). The CDR3 runs to 16 residues.

This chain links TRBV10-3 with TRBJ1-5, with unresolved D. Germline assignment: CDR1 ENHRY and CDR2 SYGVKD. The CDR3 runs 15 residues. V was cut by 0 bases and J by 5 bases, with 11 bases left in between. CDR3 nucleotides: TGTGCCATCAGTGAGTCTGCAGGCTCTTATCAGCCCCAGCATTTT. This translates into CAISESAGSYQPQHF.

The gene calls are TRBV27 and TRBJ1-5, with TRBD1 identical over 8 bases. The CDR3 consists of 16 residues. The germline gives CDR1 MNHEY, CDR2 SMNVEV (reference sequence). The V segment lost 0 bases and the J segment 7 bases; nucleotides outside the gene matches: 8. The chain's CDR3 is CASSLSSGGAGQPQHF. CDR3 nucleotides: TGTGCCAGCAGTTTATCTTCAGGGGGCGCGGGGCAGCCCCAGCATTTT.

V gene TRBV5-8 combines with J gene TRBJ2-1, with TRBD2 identical over 10 bases. CDR1 is SGHTS and CDR2 is YDEGEE in the germline V gene. This CDR3 is 16 amino acids long. Germline trimming cut 2 bases from V and 0 bases from J; bases unmatched to any gene: 2. The chain's CDR3 is CASSFRTSGSYNEQFF. In DNA, the CDR3 is TGTGCCAGCAGCTTTAGGACTAGCGGCTCCTACAATGAGCAGTTCTTC.

This clone has only a few counts. The J gene is TRBJ1-1, the V gene TRBV30; D is perhaps TRBD1 (6 bases). Between the trimmed V and J ends, which lost 1 base and 5 bases, there was a span of 11 bases. The CDR3 loop spans 13 amino acids. Germline CDR1 reads GTSNPN; CDR2 reads SVGIG (reference sequence). The CDR3: CAWSAQGLTEAFF. Here the CDR3 DNA reads TGTGCCTGGAGTGCACAGGGCTTGACTGAAGCTTTCTTT.

As DNA, the CDR3 is TGTGCCAGCAGTTACTCCCAGGGAAGGGCAGTCACTGAAGCTTTCTTT. It encodes CASSYSQGRAVTEAFF. The chain recombines TRBV6-5 with TRBJ1-1; D is possibly TRBD1 (5 bases). Trimming took off 0 bases at V and 4 bases at J, with 15 bases between the two ends. CDR1 is MNHEY, CDR2 SVGAGI, per germline. This CDR3 is built from 16 residues.

The rearrangement links TRBV19 to TRBJ2-1; D may be TRBD2 (6 bases). There are 15 residues in the CDR3. Germline V lookup: CDR1 LNHDA, CDR2 SQIVND (reference sequence). The V and J ends lost 6 bases and 8 bases respectively, with 20 bases between them. CDR3 protein: CASSLEGLGLHEQFF. In nucleotides, the CDR3 is TGTGCCAGTAGCCTGGAGGGCCTTGGACTGCATGAGCAGTTCTTC.